These T cell receptor beta chains were read from a single sample in a study of blood T cells in healthy people across ages. TCRdb re-called the 5' RACE reads through MiXCR, storing one row per CDR3 protein. Among about 1.6 million distinct CDR3 sequences listed, roughly 32% were seen once. Sample: blood. All receptors come from a woman aged 25-40 years in good health. Both conserved end residues are part of each CDR3. The order of the fields is D gene, V gene, clone size, J gene, CDR3 DNA, CDR3 protein. The D gene is left open where the match is weak. Size tells how often a clone was seen (once, few, many) or the class of an expanded clone, and some rows leave it out.

.	TRBV27	.	TRBJ2-1	TGTGCCAGCAGTTCAACCAGAACCTACAATGAGCAGTTCTTC	CASSSTRTYNEQFF
.	TRBV28	few	TRBJ2-1	TGTGCCAGCAGTTTGCCAACTTACAATGAGCAGTTCTTC	CASSLPTYNEQFF
.	TRBV3-1	.	TRBJ2-2	TGTGCCAGCAGCCAAGTTCTTACAGATTCCACCGGGGAGCTGTTTTTT	CASSQVLTDSTGELFF
TRBD1	TRBV25-1	.	TRBJ2-5	TGTGCCAGCAGGGCCGAGGACAGGGGCCGGACCCAGTACTTC	CASRAEDRGRTQYF
.	TRBV7-3	few	TRBJ2-6	TGTGCCAGCAGCCCGAACTCAAAGGGGGCCAACGTCCTGACTTTC	CASSPNSKGANVLTF
.	TRBV7-8	few	TRBJ1-1	TGTGCCAGCAGCTTAGACCCCGGGATTGAAGCTTTCTTT	CASSLDPGIEAFF
TRBD2	TRBV20-1	.	TRBJ2-7	TGCAGTGCTGGACCTAGCGGGAGGCTGGGAACCTACGAGCAGTACTTC	CSAGPSGRLGTYEQYF
TRBD2	TRBV4-1	.	TRBJ2-3	TGCGCCAGCAGCCAAGCCCTAGCGGGGGGGCTGGATACGCAGTATTTT	CASSQALAGGLDTQYF
.	TRBV25-1	.	TRBJ2-5	TGTGCCAGCAGTGAATTGGAGACGGGCGAGACCCAGTACTTC	CASSELETGETQYF
.	TRBV10-3	few	TRBJ1-2	TGTGCCATCAGTTTGGCAGGGGCCAACTATGGCTACACCTTC	CAISLAGANYGYTF
.	TRBV12-3/TRBV12-4	.	TRBJ1-2	TGTGCCAGCAGTTTAGGCCACCTTGGGCCAGATTGGGGCTACACCTTC	CASSLGHLGPDWGYTF
TRBD1	TRBV7-2	few	TRBJ1-6	TGTGCCAGCAGGCCGGGACAGATCAATTCACCCCTCCACTTT	CASRPGQINSPLHF
.	TRBV20-1	few	TRBJ2-5	TGCAGTGCTAATCCCCTCACTCTCGGGTTTTTGTGGGAGACCCAGTACTTC	CSANPLTLGFLWETQYF
TRBD2	TRBV20-1	many	TRBJ2-5	TGCAGTGCTAGAAGTAGCGGGGAGACCCAGTACTTC	CSARSSGETQYF
.	TRBV29-1	.	TRBJ1-2	TGCAGCGTTGATCTGAACTATGGCTACACCTTC	CSVDLNYGYTF
TRBD1	TRBV4-1	few	TRBJ2-1	TGCGCCAGCAGTAAACAGGGGGGTGAAGCGCGGAATGAGCAGTTCTTC	CASSKQGGEARNEQFF
TRBD1	TRBV7-9	.	TRBJ2-3	TGTGCCAGCAGCTTCGGACAGGGTGAAACAGATACGCAGTATTTT	CASSFGQGETDTQYF
TRBD2	TRBV7-6	.	TRBJ2-3	TGTGCCAGCGCCCCGGGTGCGGGAGTAGTTGCAGATACGCAGTATTTT	CASAPGAGVVADTQYF
.	TRBV29-1	few	TRBJ1-1	TGCAGCGTCAGGGGTTTTAACACTGAAGCTTTCTTT	CSVRGFNTEAFF
.	TRBV20-1	few	TRBJ2-7	TGCAGTGCTAGAGATCTGCAGGAATCCTACGAGCAGTACTTC	CSARDLQESYEQYF
TRBD2	TRBV20-1	once	TRBJ2-5	TGCAGTGCTAGAGAGGCGGCTAGCGGCCAAGAGACCCAGTACTTC	CSAREAASGQETQYF
.	TRBV7-2	.	TRBJ2-3	TGTGCCAGCAGCCCGAGAGGGTTTTCGTCTGCTACGCAGTATTTT	CASSPRGFSSATQYF
.	TRBV7-3	.	TRBJ2-5	TGTGCCAGCAGCTTAAGCCTAGATATGCCCCAGTACTTC	CASSLSLDMPQYF
TRBD2	TRBV30	.	TRBJ2-3	TGTGCCTGGAGTGTAGGAGGCGGGGGGGCCGGAGATACGCAGTATTTT	CAWSVGGGGAGDTQYF
.	TRBV4-1	many	TRBJ2-6	TGCGCCAGCAGTCCTATCTCTGGGGCCAACGTCCTGACTTTC	CASSPISGANVLTF
.	TRBV6-1	few	TRBJ1-1	TGTGCCAGCACCGCCCTGGGAGCGAACACTGAAGCTTTCTTT	CASTALGANTEAFF
TRBD1	TRBV20-1	.	TRBJ2-7	TGCAGTGCTAATTCTCCGGGACAGGGCCACGAGCAGTACTTC	CSANSPGQGHEQYF
TRBD1	TRBV18	.	TRBJ2-7	TGTGCCAGCTCACCTCCGGGACAGGGTGACTACGAGCAGTACTTC	CASSPPGQGDYEQYF
.	TRBV2	.	TRBJ1-5	TGTGCCTGCAGTGAACCCAGGAAAGGTAGCAATCAGCCCCAGCATTTT	CACSEPRKGSNQPQHF
.	TRBV6-6	.	TRBJ2-1	TGTGCCAGCAGTTATACAGGCGTGGGTGGTTCGAGGACCCAGTTCTTC	CASSYTGVGGSRTQFF
.	TRBV29-1	once	TRBJ2-7	TGCAGCGTTGACTTCGGAGGGGGGAGCGAGCAGTACTTC	CSVDFGGGSEQYF
.	TRBV5-1	few	TRBJ2-2	TGCGCCAGCAGAGCCGCGAACACCGGGGAGCTGTTTTTT	CASRAANTGELFF
TRBD1	TRBV4-2	few	TRBJ1-2	TGTGCCAGCAGCCAAGATCTCCGGGACAGAGGAAACTATGGCTACACCTTC	CASSQDLRDRGNYGYTF
TRBD2	TRBV28	few	TRBJ2-3	TGTGCCAGCAGTTTACTGCTAGCGGGAAAAGATACGCAGTATTTT	CASSLLLAGKDTQYF
.	TRBV6-5	.	TRBJ2-7	TGTGCCAGCAGTCCGGGGAACTTCCCCTCCTACGAGCAGTACTTC	CASSPGNFPSYEQYF
TRBD2	TRBV20-1	many	TRBJ2-7	TGCAGTGCTAGAGATACTAGCGGTAGCTCCTACGAGCAGTACTTC	CSARDTSGSSYEQYF
.	TRBV6-1	.	TRBJ2-7	TGTGCCAGCAGTTGGGGCGGGATCCAATACGAGCAGTACTTC	CASSWGGIQYEQYF
.	TRBV4-1	few	TRBJ2-3	TGCGCCAGCAGCCAAGGGGCAGGGGGGAACACAGATACGCAGTATTTT	CASSQGAGGNTDTQYF
TRBD2	TRBV6-4	few	TRBJ2-3	TGTGCCAGCAAGCTTAGCGGGGGGTCAACAGATACGCAGTATTTT	CASKLSGGSTDTQYF
TRBD1	TRBV20-1	.	TRBJ2-1	TGCAGTGCTAGTCAGGGGGCGAAAGAGACCCAGTTCTTC	CSASQGAKETQFF
TRBD1	TRBV12-3/TRBV12-4	.	TRBJ1-6	TGTGCCAGCAGCCCCGGGACAGATGTAAGCTCCTATAATTCACCCCTCCACTTT	CASSPGTDVSSYNSPLHF
TRBD2	TRBV9	.	TRBJ2-3	TGTGCCAGCAGCGTAGAAGCGGGAGTGTTTACAGATACGCAGTATTTT	CASSVEAGVFTDTQYF
.	TRBV29-1	few	TRBJ2-7	TGCAGCGTTGGGGTTGGCAGTAGGGGCGAGCAGTACTTC	CSVGVGSRGEQYF
.	TRBV24-1	.	TRBJ2-3	TGTGCCACCAGTGACAGGCGGGACTTGCAAGCAGATACGCAGTATTTT	CATSDRRDLQADTQYF
.	TRBV27	.	TRBJ2-7	TGTGCCAGCAGTCCCTTCCGGGACGCCTACGAGCAGTACTTC	CASSPFRDAYEQYF
TRBD1	TRBV27	.	TRBJ2-7	TGTGCCAGCAGTTTAAGGGGACAGGGGCCATACGAGCAGTACTTC	CASSLRGQGPYEQYF
TRBD2	TRBV4-1	few	TRBJ2-5	TGCGCCAGCAGCCAACCCGGACTAGCGGGAGGAGCTGGGACCCAGTACTTC	CASSQPGLAGGAGTQYF
TRBD1	TRBV4-1	.	TRBJ2-5	TGCGCCAGCAGCCAAAAGGGCCCGACAGGGCTCGGGGAGACCCAGTACTTC	CASSQKGPTGLGETQYF
TRBD2	TRBV2	.	TRBJ2-7	TGTGCCAGCAATTCGGGACTAGCGGGAGATCGCTCCTACGAGCAGTACTTC	CASNSGLAGDRSYEQYF